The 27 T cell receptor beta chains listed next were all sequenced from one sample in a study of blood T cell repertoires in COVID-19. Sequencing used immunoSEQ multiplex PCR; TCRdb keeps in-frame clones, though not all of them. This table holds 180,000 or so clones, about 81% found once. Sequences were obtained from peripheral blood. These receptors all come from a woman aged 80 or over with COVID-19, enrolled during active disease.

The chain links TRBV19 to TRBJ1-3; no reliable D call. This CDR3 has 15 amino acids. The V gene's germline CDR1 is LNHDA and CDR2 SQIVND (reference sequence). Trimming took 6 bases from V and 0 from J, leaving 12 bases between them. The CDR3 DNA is TGTGCCAGTAGGCCACGGGATTACTCTGGAAACACCATATATTTT. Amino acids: CASRPRDYSGNTIYF.

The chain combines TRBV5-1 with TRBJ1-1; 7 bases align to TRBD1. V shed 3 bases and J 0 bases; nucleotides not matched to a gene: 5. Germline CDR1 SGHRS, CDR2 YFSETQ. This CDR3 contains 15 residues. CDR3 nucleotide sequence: TGCGCCAGCAGCTGGAAACAGGGGCTGAACACTGAAGCTTTCTTT. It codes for CASSWKQGLNTEAFF.

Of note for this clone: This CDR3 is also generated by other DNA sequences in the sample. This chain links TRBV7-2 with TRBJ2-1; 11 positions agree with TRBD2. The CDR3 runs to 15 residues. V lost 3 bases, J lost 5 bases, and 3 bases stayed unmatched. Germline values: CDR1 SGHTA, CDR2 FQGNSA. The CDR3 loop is CASSLGTSGDNEQFF. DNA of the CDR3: TGTGCCAGCAGCTTGGGGACTAGCGGTGACAATGAGCAGTTCTTC.

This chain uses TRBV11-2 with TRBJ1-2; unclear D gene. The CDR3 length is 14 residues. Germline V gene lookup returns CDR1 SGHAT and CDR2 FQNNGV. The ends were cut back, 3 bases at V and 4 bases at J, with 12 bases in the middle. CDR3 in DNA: TGTGCCAGCAGCTTCGAAGCGGGTTTCTATGGCTACACCTTC. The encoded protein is CASSFEAGFYGYTF.

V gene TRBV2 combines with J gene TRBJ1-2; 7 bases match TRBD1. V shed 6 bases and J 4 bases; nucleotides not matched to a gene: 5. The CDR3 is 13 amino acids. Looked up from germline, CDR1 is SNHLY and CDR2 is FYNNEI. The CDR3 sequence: CASRGDSFYGYTF. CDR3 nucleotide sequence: TGTGCCAGCAGGGGGGACAGCTTCTATGGCTACACCTTC. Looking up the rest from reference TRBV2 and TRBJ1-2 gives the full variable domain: EPEVTQTPSHQVTQMGQEVILRCVPISNHLYFYWYRQILGQKVEFLVSFYNNEISEKSEIFDDQFSVERPDGSNFTLKIRSTKLEDSAMYFCASRGDSFYGYTFGSGTRLTVV.

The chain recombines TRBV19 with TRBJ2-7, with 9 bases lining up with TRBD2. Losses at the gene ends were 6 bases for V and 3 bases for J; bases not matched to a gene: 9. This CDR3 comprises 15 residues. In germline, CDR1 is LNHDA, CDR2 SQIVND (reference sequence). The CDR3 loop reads CASRQGLAGSYEQYF. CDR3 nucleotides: TGTGCCAGTAGGCAGGGTCTAGCGGGGAGCTACGAGCAGTACTTC.

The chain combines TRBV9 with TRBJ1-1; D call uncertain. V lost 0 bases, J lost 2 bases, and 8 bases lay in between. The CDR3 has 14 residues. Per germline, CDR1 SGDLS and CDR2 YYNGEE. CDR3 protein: CASSVDQANTEAFF. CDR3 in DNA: TGTGCCAGCAGCGTAGATCAGGCTAACACTGAAGCTTTCTTT.

The CDR3 region is CASRPSGRTDTQYF. CDR3 in DNA: TGTGCCAGCAGGCCTAGCGGGCGCACAGATACGCAGTATTTT. This chain uses TRBV6-5 with TRBJ2-3; TRBD2 matches 8 bases. V lost 6 bases and J lost 1; bases outside the gene matches: 3. CDR3 length equals 14 residues. Germline V gene sequence: CDR1 MNHEY, CDR2 SVGAGI.

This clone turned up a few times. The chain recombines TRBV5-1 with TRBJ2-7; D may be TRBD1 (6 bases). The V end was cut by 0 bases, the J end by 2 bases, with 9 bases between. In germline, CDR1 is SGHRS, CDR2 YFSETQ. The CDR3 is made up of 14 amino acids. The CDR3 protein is CASSLGTATYEQYF. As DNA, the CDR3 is TGCGCCAGCAGCTTGGGGACAGCCACCTACGAGCAGTACTTC.

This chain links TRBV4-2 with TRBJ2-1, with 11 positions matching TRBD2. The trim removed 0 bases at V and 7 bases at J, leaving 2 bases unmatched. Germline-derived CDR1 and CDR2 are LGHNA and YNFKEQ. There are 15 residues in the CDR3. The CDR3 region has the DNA TGTGCCAGCAGCCAAGATGGGACTAGCGGAAATGAGCAGTTCTTC. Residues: CASSQDGTSGNEQFF.

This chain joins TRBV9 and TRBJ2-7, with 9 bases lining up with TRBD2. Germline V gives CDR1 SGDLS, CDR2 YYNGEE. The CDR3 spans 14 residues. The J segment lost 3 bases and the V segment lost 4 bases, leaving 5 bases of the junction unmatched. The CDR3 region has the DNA TGTGCCAGCAGCCCAGGGACTAGCAGCTACGAGCAGTACTTC. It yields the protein CASSPGTSSYEQYF.

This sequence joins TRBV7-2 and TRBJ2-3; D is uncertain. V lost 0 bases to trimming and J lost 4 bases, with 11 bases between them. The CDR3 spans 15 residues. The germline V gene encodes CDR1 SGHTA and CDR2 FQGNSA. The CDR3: CASSLAGVSPDTQYF. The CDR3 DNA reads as TGTGCCAGCAGCTTAGCTGGTGTTAGCCCAGATACGCAGTATTTT. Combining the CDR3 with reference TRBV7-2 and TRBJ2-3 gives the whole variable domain GAGVSQSPSNKVTEKGKDVELRCDPISGHTALYWYRQSLGQGLEFLIYFQGNSAPDKSGLPSDRFSAERTGGSVSTLTIQRTQQEDSAVYLCASSLAGVSPDTQYFGPGTRLTVL.

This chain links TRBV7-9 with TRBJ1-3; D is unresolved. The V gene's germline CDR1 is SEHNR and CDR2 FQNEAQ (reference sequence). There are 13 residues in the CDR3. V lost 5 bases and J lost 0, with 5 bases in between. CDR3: CASSRYSGNTIYF. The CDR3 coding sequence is TGTGCCAGCAGCCGTTACTCTGGAAACACCATATATTTT. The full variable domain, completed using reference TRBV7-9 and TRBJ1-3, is DTGVSQNPRHKITKRGQNVTFRCDPISEHNRLYWYRQTLGQGPEFLTYFQNEAQLEKSRLLSDRFSAERPKGSFSTLEIQRTEQGDSAMYLCASSRYSGNTIYFGEGSWLTVV.

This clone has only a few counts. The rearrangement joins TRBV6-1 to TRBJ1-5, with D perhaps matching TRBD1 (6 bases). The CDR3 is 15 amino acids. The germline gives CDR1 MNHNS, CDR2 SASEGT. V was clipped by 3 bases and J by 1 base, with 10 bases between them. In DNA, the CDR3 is TGTGCCAGCAGTGAGCGGACAGTAAGCAATCAGCCCCAGCATTTT. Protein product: CASSERTVSNQPQHF.

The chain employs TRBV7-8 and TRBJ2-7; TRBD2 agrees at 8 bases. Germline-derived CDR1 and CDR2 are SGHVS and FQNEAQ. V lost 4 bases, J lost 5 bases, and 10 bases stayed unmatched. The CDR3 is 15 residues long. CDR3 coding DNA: TGTGCCAGCAGCTCCGGACTAGCTGGAATACACGAGCAGTACTTC. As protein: CASSSGLAGIHEQYF.

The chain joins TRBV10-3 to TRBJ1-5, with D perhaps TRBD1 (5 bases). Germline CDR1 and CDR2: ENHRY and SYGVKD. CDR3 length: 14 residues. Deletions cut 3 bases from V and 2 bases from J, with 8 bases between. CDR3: CAISDDRRNQPQHF. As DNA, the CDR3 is TGTGCCATCAGTGACGACAGACGCAATCAGCCCCAGCATTTT.

The chain's CDR3 is CASSPWGYDEQYF. The CDR3 DNA is TGTGCCAGCAGCCCCTGGGGCTACGACGAGCAGTACTTC. The genes are TRBV7-9 and TRBJ2-7; D possibly corresponds to TRBD1 (5 bases). Trimming left V 5 bases short and J 5 bases short, with 13 bases between. CDR1 and CDR2 from the germline V gene are SEHNR and FQNEAQ (reference sequence). This CDR3 region has 13 residues.

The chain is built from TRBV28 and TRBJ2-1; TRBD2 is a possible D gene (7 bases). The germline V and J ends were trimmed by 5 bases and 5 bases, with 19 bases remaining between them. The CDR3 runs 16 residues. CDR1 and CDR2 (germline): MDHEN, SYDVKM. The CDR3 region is CASSPIGGGRDNEQFF. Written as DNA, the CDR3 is TGTGCCAGCAGTCCCATCGGGGGCGGGAGAGACAATGAGCAGTTCTTC. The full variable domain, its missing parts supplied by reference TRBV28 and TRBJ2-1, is DVKVTQSSRYLVKRTGEKVFLECVQDMDHENMFWYRQDPGLGLRLIYFSYDVKMKEKGDIPEGYSVSREKKERFSLILESASTNQTSMYLCASSPIGGGRDNEQFFGPGTRLTVL.

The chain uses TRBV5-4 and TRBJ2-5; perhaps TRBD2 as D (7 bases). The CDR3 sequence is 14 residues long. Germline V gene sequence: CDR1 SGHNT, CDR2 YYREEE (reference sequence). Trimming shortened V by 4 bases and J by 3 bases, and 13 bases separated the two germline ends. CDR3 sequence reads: CASSHGGQKETQYF. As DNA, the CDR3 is TGTGCCAGCAGCCACGGGGGGCAGAAAGAGACCCAGTACTTC. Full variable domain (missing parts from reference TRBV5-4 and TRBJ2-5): ETGVTQSPTHLIKTRGQQVTLRCSSQSGHNTVSWYQQALGQGPQFIFQYYREEENGRGNFPPRFSGLQFPNYSSELNVNALELDDSALYLCASSHGGQKETQYFGPGTRLLVL.

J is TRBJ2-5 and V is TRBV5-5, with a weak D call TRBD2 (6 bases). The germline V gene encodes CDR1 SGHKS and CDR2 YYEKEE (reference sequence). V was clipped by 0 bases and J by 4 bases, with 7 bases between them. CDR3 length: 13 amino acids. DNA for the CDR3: TGTGCCAGCAGCTTGGGGCGGGGAGAGACCCAGTACTTC. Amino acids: CASSLGRGETQYF. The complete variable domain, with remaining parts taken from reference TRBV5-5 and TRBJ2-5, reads DAGVTQSPTHLIKTRGQQVTLRCSPISGHKSVSWYQQVLGQGPQFIFQYYEKEERGRGNFPDRFSARQFPNYSSELNVNALLLGDSALYLCASSLGRGETQYFGPGTRLLVL.

The CDR3 sequence is CASSYFGTGLQPQHF. In nucleotides, the CDR3 is TGTGCCAGCAGTTACTTCGGGACAGGATTACAGCCCCAGCATTTT. The chain recombines TRBV6-2 or TRBV6-3 with TRBJ1-5; TRBD1 matches at 8 bases. CDR1 and CDR2 from the germline V gene are MNHEY and SVGEGT. Trimming at V came to 1 base and at J to 7 bases, leaving 6 bases not matched to a gene. The CDR3 has 15 residues.

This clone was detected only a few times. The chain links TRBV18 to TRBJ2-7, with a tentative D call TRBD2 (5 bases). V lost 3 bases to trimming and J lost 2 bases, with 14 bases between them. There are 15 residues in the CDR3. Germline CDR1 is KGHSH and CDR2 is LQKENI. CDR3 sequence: CASSPEGGGPYEQYF. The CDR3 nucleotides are TGTGCCAGCTCACCCGAGGGTGGCGGTCCCTACGAGCAGTACTTC.

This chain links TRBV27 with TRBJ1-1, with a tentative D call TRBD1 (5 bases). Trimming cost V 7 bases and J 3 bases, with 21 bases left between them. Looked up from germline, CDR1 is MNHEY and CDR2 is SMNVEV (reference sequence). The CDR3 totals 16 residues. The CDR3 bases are TGTGCCAGCATTCGAGGGACGGTGGGAGGCGACACTGAAGCTTTCTTT. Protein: CASIRGTVGGDTEAFF.

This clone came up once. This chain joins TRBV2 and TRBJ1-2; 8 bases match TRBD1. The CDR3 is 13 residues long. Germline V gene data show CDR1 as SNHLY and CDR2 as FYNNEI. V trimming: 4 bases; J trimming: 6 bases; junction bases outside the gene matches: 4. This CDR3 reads CASSVDRGDGYTF. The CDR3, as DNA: TGTGCCAGCAGTGTAGACAGGGGTGATGGCTACACCTTC.

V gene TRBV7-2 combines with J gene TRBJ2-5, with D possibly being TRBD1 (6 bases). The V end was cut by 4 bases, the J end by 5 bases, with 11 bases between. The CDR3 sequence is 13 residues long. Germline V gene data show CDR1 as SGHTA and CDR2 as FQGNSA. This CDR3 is CASSSNRDETQYF. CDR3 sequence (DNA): TGTGCCAGCAGCTCCAACAGGGACGAGACCCAGTACTTC.

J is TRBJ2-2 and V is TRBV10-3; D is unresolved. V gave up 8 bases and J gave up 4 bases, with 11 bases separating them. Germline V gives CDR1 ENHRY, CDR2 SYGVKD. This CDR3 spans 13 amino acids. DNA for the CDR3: TGTGCCATCTCCCCCGGTGGCACCGGGGAGCTGTTTTTT. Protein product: CAISPGGTGELFF.

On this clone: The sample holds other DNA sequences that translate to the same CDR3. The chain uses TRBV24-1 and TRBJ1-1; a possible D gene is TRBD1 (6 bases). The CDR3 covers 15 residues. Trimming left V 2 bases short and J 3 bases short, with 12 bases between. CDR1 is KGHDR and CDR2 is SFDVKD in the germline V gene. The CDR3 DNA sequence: TGTGCCACCAGTGATTCGCGAGGGGGGGACACTGAAGCTTTCTTT. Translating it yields CATSDSRGGDTEAFF.